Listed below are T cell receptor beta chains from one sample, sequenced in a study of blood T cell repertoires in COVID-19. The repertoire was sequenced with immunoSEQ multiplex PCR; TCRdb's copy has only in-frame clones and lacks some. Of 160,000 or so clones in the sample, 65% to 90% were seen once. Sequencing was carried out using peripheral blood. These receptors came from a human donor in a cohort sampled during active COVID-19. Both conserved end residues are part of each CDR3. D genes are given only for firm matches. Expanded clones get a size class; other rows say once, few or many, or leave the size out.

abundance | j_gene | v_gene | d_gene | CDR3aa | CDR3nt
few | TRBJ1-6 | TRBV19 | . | CASQGLWSPLHF | TGTGCCAGTCAGGGACTATGGTCACCCCTCCACTTT
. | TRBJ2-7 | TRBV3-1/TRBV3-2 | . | CASSQGQGSYEQYF | TGTGCCAGCAGCCAAGGGCAGGGGTCCTACGAGCAGTACTTC
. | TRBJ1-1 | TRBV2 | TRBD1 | CASSEVGDRAAFF | TGTGCCAGCAGTGAAGTAGGGGACAGGGCGGCTTTCTTT
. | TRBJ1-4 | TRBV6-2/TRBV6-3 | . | CASSYSWRGGEKLFF | TGTGCCAGCAGTTACTCGTGGAGGGGAGGTGAAAAACTGTTTTTT
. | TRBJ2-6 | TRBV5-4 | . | CASSPTGTGANVLTF | TGTGCCAGCAGTCCCACCGGGACTGGGGCCAACGTCCTGACTTTC
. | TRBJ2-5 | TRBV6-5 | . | CASSYSRQGAQYF | TGTGCCAGCAGTTACTCAAGGCAAGGGGCCCAGTACTTC
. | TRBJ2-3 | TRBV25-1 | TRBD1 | CASSVGTGGTDTQYF | TGTGCCAGCTCCGTTGGGACAGGGGGCACAGATACGCAGTATTTT
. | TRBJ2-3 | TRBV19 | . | CASRGAGTDTQYF | TGTGCCAGTAGGGGGGCTGGCACAGATACGCAGTATTTT
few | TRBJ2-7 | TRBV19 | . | CASKRKGPTYEQYF | TGTGCCAGTAAAAGGAAGGGGCCGACCTACGAGCAGTACTTC
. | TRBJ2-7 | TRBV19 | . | CASSIGVKGGKAIFYEQYF | TGTGCCAGTAGTATAGGAGTAAAAGGGGGTAAGGCTATATTCTACGAGCAGTACTTC
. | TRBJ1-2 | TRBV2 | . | CASSVRTANYGYTF | TGTGCCAGCAGTGTGAGAACGGCTAACTATGGCTACACCTTC
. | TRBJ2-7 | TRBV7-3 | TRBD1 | CASSLRGTGGYEQYF | TGTGCCAGCAGCTTAAGAGGGACAGGGGGCTACGAGCAGTACTTC
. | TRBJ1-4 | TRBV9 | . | CASSPGLGAANEKLFF | TGTGCCAGCAGCCCTGGGTTAGGGGCGGCTAATGAAAAACTGTTTTTT
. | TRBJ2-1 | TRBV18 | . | CASSPPIIPGTGPRGQFF | TGTGCCAGCTCACCACCGATCATTCCGGGAACTGGACCTCGAGGGCAGTTCTTC
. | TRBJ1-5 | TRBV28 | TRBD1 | CASCTGTGGNQPQHF | TGTGCCAGCTGTACTGGAACAGGGGGTAATCAGCCCCAGCATTTT
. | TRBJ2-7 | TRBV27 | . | CASSFLVKLHEQYF | TGTGCCAGCAGTTTTCTAGTAAAGCTCCACGAGCAGTACTTC
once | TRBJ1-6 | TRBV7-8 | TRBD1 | CASSSDRGGNSPLHF | TGTGCCAGCAGCTCCGACAGGGGAGGTAATTCACCCCTCCACTTT
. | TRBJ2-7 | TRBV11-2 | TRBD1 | CASSPRTGAPAYEQYF | TGTGCCAGCAGCCCCCGGACAGGCGCCCCCGCCTACGAGCAGTACTTC
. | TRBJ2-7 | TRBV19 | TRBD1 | CASSPGQDGAYEQYF | TGTGCCAGTAGTCCCGGACAGGATGGGGCCTACGAGCAGTACTTC
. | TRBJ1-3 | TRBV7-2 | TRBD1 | CASSQRQGSGNTIYF | TGTGCCAGCAGCCAACGACAGGGGTCTGGAAACACCATATATTTT